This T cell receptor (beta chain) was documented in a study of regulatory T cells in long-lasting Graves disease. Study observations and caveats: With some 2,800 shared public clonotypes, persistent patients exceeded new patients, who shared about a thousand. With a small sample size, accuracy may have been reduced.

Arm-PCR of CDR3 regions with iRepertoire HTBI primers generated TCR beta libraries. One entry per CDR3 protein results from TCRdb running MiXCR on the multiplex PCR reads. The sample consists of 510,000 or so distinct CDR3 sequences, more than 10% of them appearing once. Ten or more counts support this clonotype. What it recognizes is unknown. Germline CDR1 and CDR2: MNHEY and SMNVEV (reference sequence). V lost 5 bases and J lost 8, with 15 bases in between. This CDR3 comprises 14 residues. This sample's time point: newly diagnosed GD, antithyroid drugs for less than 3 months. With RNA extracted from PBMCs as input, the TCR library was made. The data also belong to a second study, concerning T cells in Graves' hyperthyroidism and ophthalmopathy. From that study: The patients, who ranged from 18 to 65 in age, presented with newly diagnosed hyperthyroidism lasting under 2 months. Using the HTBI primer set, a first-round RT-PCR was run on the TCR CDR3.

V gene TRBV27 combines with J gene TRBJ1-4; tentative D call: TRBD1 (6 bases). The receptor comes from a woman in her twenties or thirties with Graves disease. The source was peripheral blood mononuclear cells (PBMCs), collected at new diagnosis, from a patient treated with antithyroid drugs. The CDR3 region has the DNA TGTGCCAGCAGTCCCCGGGACAATCTCGAAAAACTGTTTTTT. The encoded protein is CASSPRDNLEKLFF.